The T cell receptor beta chain under discussion was sequenced for a study of shared clonotypes between healthy human individuals. Whole-study findings and limits: It was expected that sequencing depth would affect clonotype sharing among donors. Compared with memory subsets, naive subsets generally had larger estimated richness.

Data came from immunoSEQ multiplex PCR; TCRdb stores just in-frame clones and leaves some out. Among about 2.2 million clones listed, about 94% were seen once. From germline, CDR1 is SEHNR and CDR2 FQNEAQ (reference sequence). CDR3 length: 16 residues. Trimming shortened V by 3 bases and J by 2 bases, and 17 bases separated the two germline ends. As for this clone: The antigen is undetermined.

Naive CD8 populations comprised CD45RO-negative cells positively selected for CCR7, excluding terminally differentiated effector memory CD45RA+ cells. The TCR originated in a man aged 18 to 29 in good health. Some clones in this sample may be carry-over from other donors' samples. The rearrangement links TRBV7-9 to TRBJ2-7; D is possibly TRBD1 or TRBD2 (5 bases each). The specimen sequenced was naive CD8+ T cells from PBMCs. DNA of the CDR3: TGTGCCAGCAGCTTCGGGCCTAGGGGACCCCCCTACGAGCAGTACTTC. It codes for CASSFGPRGPPYEQYF.